This entry features one T cell receptor beta chain sequence. This sample was included in a study of blood T cell repertoires in COVID-19. As for the study in general: Sites in the United States, Italy and Spain provided acute and convalescent COVID-19 samples. From T cells, B-cell-depleted T cells, or PBMCs came the material, which was cDNA or gDNA.

Methods used by the authors: The authors estimated nucleated cell counts from reference gene primer amplification. The repertoire was sequenced with immunoSEQ multiplex PCR; TCRdb's copy has only in-frame clones and lacks some. That table gives V, J and clone size, and the DNA gave D and trimming. The data hold roughly 120,000 clones, with approximately 85% observed a single time. Trimming left V 8 bases short and J 0 bases short, with 13 bases between. The CDR3 totals 14 residues. In germline, CDR1 is MNHNY, CDR2 SVGAGI (reference sequence). The sample was peripheral blood. This sequence joins TRBV6-6 and TRBJ1-1; D possibly corresponds to TRBD1 (6 bases). The sequence was collected from a man aged 35 to 55 with acute or convalescent COVID-19. Here the CDR3 reads CASLFRGMNTEAFF. The DNA of the CDR3 is TGTGCCAGCCTATTCAGGGGAATGAACACTGAAGCTTTCTTT.